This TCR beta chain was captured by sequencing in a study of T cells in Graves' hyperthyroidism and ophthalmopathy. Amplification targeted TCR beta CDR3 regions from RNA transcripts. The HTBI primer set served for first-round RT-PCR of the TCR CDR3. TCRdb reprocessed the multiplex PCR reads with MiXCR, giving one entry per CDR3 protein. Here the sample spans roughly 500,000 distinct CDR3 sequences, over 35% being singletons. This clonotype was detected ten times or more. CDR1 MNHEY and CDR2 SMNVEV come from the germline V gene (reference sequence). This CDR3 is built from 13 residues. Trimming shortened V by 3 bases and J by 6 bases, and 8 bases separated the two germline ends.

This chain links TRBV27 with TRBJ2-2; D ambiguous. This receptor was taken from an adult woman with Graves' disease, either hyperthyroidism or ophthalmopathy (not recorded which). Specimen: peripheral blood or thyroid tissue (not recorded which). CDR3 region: CASSFVQSGELFF. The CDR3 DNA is TGTGCCAGCAGTTTTGTCCAGTCCGGGGAGCTGTTTTTT.